This entry concerns a single T cell receptor (beta chain). The sample comes from a study of shared clonotypes between healthy human individuals. Generated by immunoSEQ multiplex PCR, the TCRdb table keeps only in-frame clones and is missing some. Of 2.5 million or so clones in the sample, approximately 90% were seen once. This TCR derives from a man aged 18 to 35 in good health. The source material was naive CD4+ T cells sorted from blood. The subset: CD45RA+ positively selected.

The CDR3 loop reads CASASGEGPYEQYF. DNA of the CDR3: TGTGCCAGTGCTTCAGGGGAGGGGCCCTACGAGCAGTACTTC. V usage is TRBV5-4 and J usage is TRBJ2-7; weak D call: TRBD2 (7 bases). Germline V gene sequence: CDR1 SGHNT, CDR2 YYREEE (reference sequence). The CDR3 totals 14 residues. Between the trimmed V and J ends, which lost 8 bases and 2 bases, there was a span of 17 bases.